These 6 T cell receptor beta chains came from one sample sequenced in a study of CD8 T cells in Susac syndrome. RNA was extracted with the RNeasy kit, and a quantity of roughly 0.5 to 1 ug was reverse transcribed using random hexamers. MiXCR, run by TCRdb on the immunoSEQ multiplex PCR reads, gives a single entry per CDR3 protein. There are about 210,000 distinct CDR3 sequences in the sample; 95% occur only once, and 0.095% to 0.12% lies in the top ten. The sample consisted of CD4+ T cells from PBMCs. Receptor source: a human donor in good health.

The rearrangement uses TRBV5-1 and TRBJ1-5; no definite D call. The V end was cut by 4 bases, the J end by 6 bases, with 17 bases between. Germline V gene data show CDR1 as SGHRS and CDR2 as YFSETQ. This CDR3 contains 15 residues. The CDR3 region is CASSADGFRGQPQHF. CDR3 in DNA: TGCGCCAGCAGCGCCGACGGATTCCGAGGTCAGCCCCAGCATTTT.

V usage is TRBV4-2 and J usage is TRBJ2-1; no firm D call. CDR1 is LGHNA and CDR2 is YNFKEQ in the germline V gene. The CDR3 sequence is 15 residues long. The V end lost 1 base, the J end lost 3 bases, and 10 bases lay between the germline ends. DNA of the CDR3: TGTGCCAGCAGCCAAGTGCTGGCGAACTACAATGAGCAGTTCTTC. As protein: CASSQVLANYNEQFF.

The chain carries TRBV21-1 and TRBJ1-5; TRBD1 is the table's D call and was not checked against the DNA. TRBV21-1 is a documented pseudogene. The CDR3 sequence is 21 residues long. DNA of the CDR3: TGTGCCAGCAGCAAAATCTCGATCGGGACAGGGAACATCGGGGAAAATCAGCCCCAGCATTTT. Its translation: CASSKISIGTGNIGENQPQHF.

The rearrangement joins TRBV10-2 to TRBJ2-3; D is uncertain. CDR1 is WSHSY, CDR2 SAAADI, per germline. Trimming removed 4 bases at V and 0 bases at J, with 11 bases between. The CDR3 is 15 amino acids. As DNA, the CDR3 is TGCGCCAGCAGTGCCCCCAGGAAAAGCACAGATACGCAGTATTTT. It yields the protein CASSAPRKSTDTQYF.

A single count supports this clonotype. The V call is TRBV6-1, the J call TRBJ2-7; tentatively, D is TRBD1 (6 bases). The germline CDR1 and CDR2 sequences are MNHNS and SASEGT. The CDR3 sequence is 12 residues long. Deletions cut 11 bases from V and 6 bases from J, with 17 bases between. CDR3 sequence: CAAWDTAAEQYV. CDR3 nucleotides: TGTGCCGCCTGGGACACCGCCGCCGAGCAGTACGTC.

CDR3 loop: CASSARHGTEAFF. CDR3 coding DNA: TGTGCCAGCAGCGCTAGACACGGCACTGAAGCTTTCTTT. The chain uses TRBV7-2 and TRBJ1-1; D is ambiguous. The CDR3 sequence is 13 residues long. The V and J ends lost 5 bases and 4 bases respectively, with 11 bases between them. Germline assignment: CDR1 SGHTA and CDR2 FQGNSA.